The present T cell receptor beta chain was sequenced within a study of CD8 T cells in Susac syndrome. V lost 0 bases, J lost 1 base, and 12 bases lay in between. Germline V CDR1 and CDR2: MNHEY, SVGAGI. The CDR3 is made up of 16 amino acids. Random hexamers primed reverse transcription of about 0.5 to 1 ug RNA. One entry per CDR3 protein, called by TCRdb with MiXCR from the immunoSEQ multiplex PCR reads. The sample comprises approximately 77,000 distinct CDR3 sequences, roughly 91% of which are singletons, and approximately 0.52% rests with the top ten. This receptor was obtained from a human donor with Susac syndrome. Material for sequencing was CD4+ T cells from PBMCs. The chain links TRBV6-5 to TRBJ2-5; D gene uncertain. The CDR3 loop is CASSYSNWGSQETQYF. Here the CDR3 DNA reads TGTGCCAGCAGTTACTCGAATTGGGGTTCCCAAGAGACCCAGTACTTC.